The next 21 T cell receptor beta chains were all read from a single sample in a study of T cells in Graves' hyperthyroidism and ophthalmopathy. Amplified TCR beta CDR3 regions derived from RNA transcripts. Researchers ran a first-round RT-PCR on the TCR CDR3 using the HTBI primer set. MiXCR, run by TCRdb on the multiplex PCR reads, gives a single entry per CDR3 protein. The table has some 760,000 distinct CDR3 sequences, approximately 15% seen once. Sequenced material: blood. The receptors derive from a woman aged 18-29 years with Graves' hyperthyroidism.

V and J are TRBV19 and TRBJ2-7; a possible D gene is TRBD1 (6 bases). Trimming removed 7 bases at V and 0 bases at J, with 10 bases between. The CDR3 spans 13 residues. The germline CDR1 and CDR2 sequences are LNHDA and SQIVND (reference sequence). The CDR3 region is CASKGDTSYEQYF. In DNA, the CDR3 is TGTGCCAGTAAGGGGGACACCTCCTACGAGCAGTACTTC.

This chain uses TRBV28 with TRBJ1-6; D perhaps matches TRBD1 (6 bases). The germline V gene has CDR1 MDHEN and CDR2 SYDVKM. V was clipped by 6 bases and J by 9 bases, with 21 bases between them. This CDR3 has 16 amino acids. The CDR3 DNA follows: TGTGCCAGCAGCGCCCAAGGGGGGGGCTGGGGTTCACCCCTCCACTTT. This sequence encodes CASSAQGGGWGSPLHF.

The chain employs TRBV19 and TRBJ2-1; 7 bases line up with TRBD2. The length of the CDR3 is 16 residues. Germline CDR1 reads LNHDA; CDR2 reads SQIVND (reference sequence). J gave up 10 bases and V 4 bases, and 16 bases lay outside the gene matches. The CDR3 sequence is CASSTSSRAGVGEQFF. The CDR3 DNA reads TGTGCCAGTAGTACCTCGTCCCGGGCGGGAGTTGGGGAGCAGTTCTTC.

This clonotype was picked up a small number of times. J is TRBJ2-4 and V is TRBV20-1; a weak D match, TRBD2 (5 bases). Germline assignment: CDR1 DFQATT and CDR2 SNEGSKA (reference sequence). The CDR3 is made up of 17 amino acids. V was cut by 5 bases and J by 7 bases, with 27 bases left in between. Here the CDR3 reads CSAPNVNLRSRGNIQYF. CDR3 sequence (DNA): TGCAGTGCTCCGAATGTTAACCTCAGGAGCCGAGGGAACATTCAGTACTTC.

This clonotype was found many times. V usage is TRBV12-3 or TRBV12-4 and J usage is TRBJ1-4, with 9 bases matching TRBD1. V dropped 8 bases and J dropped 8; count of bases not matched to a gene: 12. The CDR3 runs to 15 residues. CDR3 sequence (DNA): TGTGCCAGCCACGGGACAGGGAGATATCAGGAAAAACTGTTTTTT. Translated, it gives CASHGTGRYQEKLFF.

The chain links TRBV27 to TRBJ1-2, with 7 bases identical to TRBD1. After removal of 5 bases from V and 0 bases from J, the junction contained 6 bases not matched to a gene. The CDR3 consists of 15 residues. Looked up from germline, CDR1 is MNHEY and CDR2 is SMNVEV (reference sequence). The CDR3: CASSRDSATNYGYTF. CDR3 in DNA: TGTGCCAGCAGTCGGGACAGCGCTACTAACTATGGCTACACCTTC.

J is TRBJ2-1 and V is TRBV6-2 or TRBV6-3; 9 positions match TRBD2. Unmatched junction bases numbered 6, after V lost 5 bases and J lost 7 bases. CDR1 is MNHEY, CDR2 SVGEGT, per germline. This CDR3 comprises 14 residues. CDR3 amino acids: CASSAAGGRNEQFF. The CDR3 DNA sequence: TGTGCCAGCAGTGCGGCGGGGGGGCGGAATGAGCAGTTCTTC.

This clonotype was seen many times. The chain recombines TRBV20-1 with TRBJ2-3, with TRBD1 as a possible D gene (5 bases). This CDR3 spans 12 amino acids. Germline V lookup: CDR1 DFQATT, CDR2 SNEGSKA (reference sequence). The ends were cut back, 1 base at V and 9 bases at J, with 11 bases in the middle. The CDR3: CSARVGEVTQYF. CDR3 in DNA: TGCAGTGCTAGAGTAGGGGAAGTCACGCAGTATTTT.

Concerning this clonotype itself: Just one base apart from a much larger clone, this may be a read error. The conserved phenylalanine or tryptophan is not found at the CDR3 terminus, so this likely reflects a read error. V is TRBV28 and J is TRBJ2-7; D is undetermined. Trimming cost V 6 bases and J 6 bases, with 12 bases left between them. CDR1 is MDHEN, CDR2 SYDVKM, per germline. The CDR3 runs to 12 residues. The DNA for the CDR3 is TGTGCCAGCAGCGCTACCGAGGTCGAGCAGTACCTC. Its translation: CASSATEVEQYL.

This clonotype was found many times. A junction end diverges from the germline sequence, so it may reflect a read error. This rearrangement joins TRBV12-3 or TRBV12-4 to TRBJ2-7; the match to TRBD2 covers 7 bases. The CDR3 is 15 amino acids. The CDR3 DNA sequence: TGTGCCAGCAGTCAGCGGGACCTCCTATCCTACGGGCAGTACTTC. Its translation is CASSQRDLLSYGQYF.

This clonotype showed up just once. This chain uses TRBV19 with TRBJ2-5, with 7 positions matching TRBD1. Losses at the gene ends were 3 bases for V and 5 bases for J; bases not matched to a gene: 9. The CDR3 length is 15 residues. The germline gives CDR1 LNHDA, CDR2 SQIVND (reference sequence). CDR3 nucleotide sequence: TGTGCCAGTAGTATCGGTTCCGGGACAGTTGAGACCCAGTACTTC. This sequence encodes CASSIGSGTVETQYF.

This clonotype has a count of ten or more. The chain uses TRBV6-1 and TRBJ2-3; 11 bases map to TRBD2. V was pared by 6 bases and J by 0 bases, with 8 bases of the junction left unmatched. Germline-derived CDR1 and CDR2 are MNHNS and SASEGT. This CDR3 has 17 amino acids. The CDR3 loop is CASSRRTSGLSTDTQYF. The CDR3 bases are TGTGCCAGCAGCCGAAGGACTAGCGGGCTCAGCACAGATACGCAGTATTTT.

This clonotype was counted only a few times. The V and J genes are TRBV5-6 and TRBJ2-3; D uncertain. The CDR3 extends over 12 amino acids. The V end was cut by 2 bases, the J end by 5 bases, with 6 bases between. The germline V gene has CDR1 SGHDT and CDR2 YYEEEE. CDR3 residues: CASSLWQDTQYF. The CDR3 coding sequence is TGTGCCAGCAGCTTATGGCAAGATACGCAGTATTTT.

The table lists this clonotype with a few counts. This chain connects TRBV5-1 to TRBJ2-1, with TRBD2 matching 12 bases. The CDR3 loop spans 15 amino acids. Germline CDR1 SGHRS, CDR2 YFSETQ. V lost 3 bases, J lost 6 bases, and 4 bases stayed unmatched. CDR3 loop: CASSSMGLAGNEQFF. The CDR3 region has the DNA TGCGCCAGCAGCTCAATGGGACTAGCGGGCAATGAGCAGTTCTTC.

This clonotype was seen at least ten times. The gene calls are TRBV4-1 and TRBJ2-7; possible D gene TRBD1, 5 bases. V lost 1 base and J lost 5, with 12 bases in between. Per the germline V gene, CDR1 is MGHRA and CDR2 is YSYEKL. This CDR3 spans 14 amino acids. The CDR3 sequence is CASSQVSGRHEQYF. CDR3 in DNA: TGCGCCAGCAGCCAAGTGTCAGGGCGACACGAGCAGTACTTC.

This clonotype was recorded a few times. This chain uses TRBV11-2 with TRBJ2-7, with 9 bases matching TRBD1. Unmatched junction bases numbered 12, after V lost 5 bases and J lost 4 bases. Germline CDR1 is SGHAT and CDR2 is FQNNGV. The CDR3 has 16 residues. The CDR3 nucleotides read TGTGCCAGCAGCCCCCAGGGGACAGGGCCAGAATACGAGCAGTACTTC. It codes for CASSPQGTGPEYEQYF.

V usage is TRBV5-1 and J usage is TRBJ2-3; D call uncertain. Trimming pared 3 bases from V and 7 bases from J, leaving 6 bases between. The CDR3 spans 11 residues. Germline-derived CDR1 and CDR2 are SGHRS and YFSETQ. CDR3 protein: CASSYNNTQYF. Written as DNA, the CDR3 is TGCGCCAGCAGCTATAATAATACGCAGTATTTT.

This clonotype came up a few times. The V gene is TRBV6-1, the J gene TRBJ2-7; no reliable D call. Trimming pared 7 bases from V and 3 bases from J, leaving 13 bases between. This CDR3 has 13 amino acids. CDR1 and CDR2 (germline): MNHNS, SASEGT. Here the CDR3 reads CASIAEAGYEQYF. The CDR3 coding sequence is TGTGCCAGCATTGCTGAGGCAGGCTACGAGCAGTACTTC.

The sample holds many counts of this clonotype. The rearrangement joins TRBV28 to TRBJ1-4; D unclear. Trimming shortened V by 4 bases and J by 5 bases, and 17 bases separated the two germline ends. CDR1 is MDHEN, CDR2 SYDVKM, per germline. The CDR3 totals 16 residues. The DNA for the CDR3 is TGTGCCAGCAGTTCGATCAGCGGTCGGCGGAATGAAAAACTGTTTTTT. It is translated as CASSSISGRRNEKLFF.

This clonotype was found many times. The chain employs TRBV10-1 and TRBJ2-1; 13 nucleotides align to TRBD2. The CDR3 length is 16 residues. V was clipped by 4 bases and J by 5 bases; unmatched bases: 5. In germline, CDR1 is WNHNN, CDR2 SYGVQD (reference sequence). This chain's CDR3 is CASSATSGRANNEQFF. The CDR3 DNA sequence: TGCGCCAGCAGTGCAACTAGCGGGAGGGCCAACAATGAGCAGTTCTTC.

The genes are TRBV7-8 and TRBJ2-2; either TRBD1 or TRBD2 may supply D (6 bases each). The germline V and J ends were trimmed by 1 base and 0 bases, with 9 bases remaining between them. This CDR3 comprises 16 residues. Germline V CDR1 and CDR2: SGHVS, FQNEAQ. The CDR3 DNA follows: TGTGCCAGCAGCTTAGGGGGGGCCTCGAACACCGGGGAGCTGTTTTTT. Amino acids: CASSLGGASNTGELFF.